Detailed here is one T cell receptor beta chain. The data originate from a study of blood T cell repertoires in COVID-19. Study at large: Both acute and convalescent COVID-19 samples were obtained from the United States, Italy and Spain. T cells, B-cell-depleted T cells, or PBMCs provided the cDNA or gDNA that served as material.

This CDR3 comprises 13 residues. J was trimmed by 4 bases and V by 9 bases; bases with no gene match: 7. Germline V gene lookup returns CDR1 LNHDA and CDR2 SQIVND (reference sequence). Followed over time, Seattle patients had been enrolled while infection was active. Methods used by the authors: Estimated nucleated cell counts came from reference gene primer amplification. Sequenced by immunoSEQ multiplex PCR; TCRdb stores in-frame clones only, minus some. Clone size and V and J calls were adopted from that table, with D and trimming inferred from the DNA. The table records about 170,000 clones, about 85% of them present only once.

Sequencing was carried out using peripheral blood. The sequence was collected from a woman aged 70 to 79 with COVID-19, enrolled during active disease. The genes are TRBV19 and TRBJ1-2, with 8 bases fitting TRBD1. The CDR3 here is CASSGGGGYGYTF. CDR3 in DNA: TGTGCCAGCTCAGGGGGCGGGGGCTATGGCTACACCTTC.